This TCR beta chain emerged from a study of neoadjuvant nivolumab and ipilimumab in lung cancer. Findings and limits, study-wide: Compared with tumor-adjacent uninvolved lung, resected tumors showed greater richness and clonality. A small number of samples were TCR sequenced.

Germline lookup yields CDR1 SGHTA and CDR2 FQGTGA. There are 15 residues in the CDR3. The V and J ends lost 2 bases and 5 bases, in that order; junction bases with no gene match: 5. Comment on this clone: Its antigen is not known.

Produced via immunoSEQ multiplex PCR; TCRdb's table is partial and in-frame only. The sample carries approximately 29,000 clones, 75% to 95% recorded once. The chain joins TRBV7-3 to TRBJ2-1, with TRBD2 matching over 8 bases. This clonotype was sampled from an adult with non-small cell lung cancer. This specimen was peripheral blood, taken after neoadjuvant nivolumab, alone or with ipilimumab, at or shortly before surgery. CDR3 DNA sequence: TGTGCCAGCAGCTTAGCAGCGGGGGCGAACAATGAGCAGTTCTTC. Protein product: CASSLAAGANNEQFF.